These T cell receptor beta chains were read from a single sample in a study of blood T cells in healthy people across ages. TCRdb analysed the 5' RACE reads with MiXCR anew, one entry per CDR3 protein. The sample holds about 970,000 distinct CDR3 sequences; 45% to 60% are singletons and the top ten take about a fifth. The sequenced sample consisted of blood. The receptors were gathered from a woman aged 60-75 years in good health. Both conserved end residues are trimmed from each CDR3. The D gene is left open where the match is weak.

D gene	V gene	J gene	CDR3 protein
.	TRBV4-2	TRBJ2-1	ASSQGGGRADSSSYNEQF
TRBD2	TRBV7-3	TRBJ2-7	ASSFSAGDYEQY
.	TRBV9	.	ASGKGGTQY
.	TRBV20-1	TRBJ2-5	SARDPFVGVAQETQY
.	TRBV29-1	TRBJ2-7	SVSRDPTYEQY
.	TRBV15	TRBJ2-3	ATSRGRVTDTQY
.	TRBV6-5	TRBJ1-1	ASSYSKWVGEAF
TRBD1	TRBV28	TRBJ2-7	ATRGATGAYEQY
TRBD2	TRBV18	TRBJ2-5	ASSPGLAGGPSQETQY
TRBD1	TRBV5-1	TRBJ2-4	ASSRPGQGVGNIQY
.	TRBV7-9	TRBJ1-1	ASSLYLGLHTEAF
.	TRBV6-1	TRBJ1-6	ASSPLGLDSPLH
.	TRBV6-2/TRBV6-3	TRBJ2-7	ASRLRFGAYEQY
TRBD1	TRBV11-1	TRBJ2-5	ASSLELVLGRPGQTIGKTQY
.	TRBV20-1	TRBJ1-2	SARVRGEGNYGYT
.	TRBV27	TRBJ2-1	ASSFAGIYNEQF
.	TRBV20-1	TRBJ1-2	SARDHTVSNYGYT
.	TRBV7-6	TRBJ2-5	ASSYSGWRQY
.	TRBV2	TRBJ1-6	ASRSLTYNSPLH
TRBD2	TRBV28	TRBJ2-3	ASSKLGLAGAQY
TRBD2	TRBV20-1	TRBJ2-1	SARRDLAGGHSYNEQF
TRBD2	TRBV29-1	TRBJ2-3	SVDSGLAGVGTDTQY
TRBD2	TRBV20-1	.	SAQTWASGSWYEQY
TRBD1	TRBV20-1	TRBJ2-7	SAKGGTGGSEQY
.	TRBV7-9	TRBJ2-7	ASSSGRFSYEQY
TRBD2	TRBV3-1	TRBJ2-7	ASSPAFKGTSEQY
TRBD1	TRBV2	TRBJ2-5	ASSTRDREVSQY
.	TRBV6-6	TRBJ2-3	ASSYSGAGRTDTQY
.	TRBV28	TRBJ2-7	ATYGGFSYEQY
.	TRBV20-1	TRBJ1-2	SARGDGVSGYT
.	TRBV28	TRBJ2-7	ASMLPTVYGCEQY
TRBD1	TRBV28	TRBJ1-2	ASRSSGTGGRGRGYT
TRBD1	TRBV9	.	ASSVGLAGTDTQH
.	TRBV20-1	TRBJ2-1	SAAGDSSDNEQF
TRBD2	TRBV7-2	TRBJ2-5	ASSPQAGERETQY
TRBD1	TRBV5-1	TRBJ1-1	ASSLARQGATEAF
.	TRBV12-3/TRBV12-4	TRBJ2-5	ASSFSVSPGTQY
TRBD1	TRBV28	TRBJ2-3	ASTDTPWGQGEDTQY
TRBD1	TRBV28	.	ASSTQRQGDNKQY
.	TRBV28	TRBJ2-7	ASSPYRDLSYEQY
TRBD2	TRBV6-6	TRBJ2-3	ASSGRLARTTDTQY
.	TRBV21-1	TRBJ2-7	ASSKSATRGSYEQY
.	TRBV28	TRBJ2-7	ASSFDTEVRYEQY
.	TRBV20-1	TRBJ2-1	SAGDSSSYNEQF
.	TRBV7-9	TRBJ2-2	ARGGGGNTGELF
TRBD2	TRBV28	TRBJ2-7	ASTGVAGGYYEQY
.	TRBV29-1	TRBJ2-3	SVEMFTDTQY
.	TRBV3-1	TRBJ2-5	ASSQGQGEAETQY
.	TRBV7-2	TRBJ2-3	ASSLDSSGRYSTDTQY
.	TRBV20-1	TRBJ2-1	SAVYRESSYNEQF